The rows below give T cell receptor beta chains drawn from one sample of a study of blood T cells in healthy people across ages. Via MiXCR, TCRdb re-called the 5' RACE reads, giving one row per CDR3 protein. The table has about 620,000 distinct CDR3 sequences, about 51% seen once. The sequencing input was blood. Receptors were obtained from an elderly woman in good health. Each CDR3 is given with its conserved first and last residue. The D gene is left open where the match is weak. The size entry is marked missing in some rows and otherwise reads once, few, many or a size class.

TRBV12-3/TRBV12-4	NA	TRBJ1-5	NA	TGTGCCAGCACCGACATAGATGGTCAGCCCCAGCATTTT	CASTDIDGQPQHF
TRBV10-3	NA	TRBJ1-5	many	TGTGCCATCAGTGAGTCGGTGGGGGGTTGGAATCAGCCCCAGCATTTT	CAISESVGGWNQPQHF
TRBV24-1	NA	TRBJ2-5	NA	TGTGCCACCAGTGTGGGAGGTGGGACGCAAGAGACCCAGTACTTC	CATSVGGGTQETQYF
TRBV13	NA	TRBJ2-6	few	TGTGCCAGCAGTCTTCCCCGGGCCAACGTCCTGACTTTC	CASSLPRANVLTF
TRBV5-1	TRBD2	TRBJ2-1	many	TGCGCCAGCAGTTACGGACTAGCGGCTTACAATGAGCAGTTCTTC	CASSYGLAAYNEQFF
TRBV29-1	NA	TRBJ2-4	many	TGCGGCGTCGTACACGATTTCGGTGTCATCACCAAAAACATTCAGTACTTC	CGVVHDFGVITKNIQYF
TRBV11-1	TRBD1	TRBJ2-7	NA	TGTGCCAGCAGCTCCAGGGGGAACTACTACGAGCAGTACTTC	CASSSRGNYYEQYF
TRBV12-5	NA	TRBJ2-3	NA	TGTGCTAGTGGACCCAGGGTCGGCGATACGCAGTATTTT	CASGPRVGDTQYF
TRBV4-1	NA	TRBJ2-4	NA	TGCGCCAGCAGCCAAGTTGGGGAAAACATTCAGTACTTC	CASSQVGENIQYF
TRBV20-1	TRBD2	TRBJ2-7	many	TGCAGTGCTAGAGTAACAAGGACTAGCGGGAGGTTCGAGCAGTACTTC	CSARVTRTSGRFEQYF
TRBV20-1	NA	TRBJ1-6	NA	TGCAGTGCTGGTCGACCTGGGAATTCACCCCTCCACTTT	CSAGRPGNSPLHF
TRBV20-1	TRBD1	TRBJ1-2	NA	TGCAGTGCTAGGGTCAGGACAGGGGCCGTCTATGGCTACACCTTC	CSARVRTGAVYGYTF
TRBV10-3	NA	TRBJ2-1	NA	TGTGCCATCAGTGAGCGGGGTGAGCACAATGAGCAGTTCTTC	CAISERGEHNEQFF
TRBV12-3/TRBV12-4	NA	TRBJ1-1	NA	TGTGCCAGCAGTTTATTGGGACTCCCGACAGTGGGGGCTTTCTTT	CASSLLGLPTVGAFF
TRBV12-3/TRBV12-4	NA	TRBJ2-4	NA	TGTGCCAGCACCCTGTCCCAGGGGTCGTCCAAAAACATTCAGTACTTC	CASTLSQGSSKNIQYF
TRBV10-3	NA	TRBJ2-7	NA	TGTGCCATCAGTGAGGTCAGTTACGAGCAGTACTTC	CAISEVSYEQYF
TRBV7-2	NA	TRBJ2-1	NA	TGTGCTAGCAACTCGAGGGCAGGATGGAATGAGCAGTTCTTC	CASNSRAGWNEQFF
TRBV27	TRBD2	TRBJ2-1	NA	TGTGCCTGCAGCTGGACTAGCGGGGTCAATGAGCAGTTCTTC	CACSWTSGVNEQFF
TRBV29-1	TRBD1	TRBJ2-7	many	TGCAGCGCAACCGGGACAGGGGGTTCTTACGAGCAGTACTTC	CSATGTGGSYEQYF
TRBV7-7	NA	TRBJ2-5	NA	TGTGCTAGCAGCTTATACCTCGATGCCCAAGAGACCCAGTACTTC	CASSLYLDAQETQYF
TRBV12-3/TRBV12-4	TRBD1	TRBJ1-5	many	TGTGCCAGCTTTAGTCCGACAGGGTACGGCAATCAGCCCCAGCATTTT	CASFSPTGYGNQPQHF
TRBV12-3/TRBV12-4	NA	TRBJ2-6	NA	TGTGCCAGCAGTTTAGAACGCAGGGGGGCCTCTGGGGCCAACGTCCTGACTTTC	CASSLERRGASGANVLTF
TRBV7-9	NA	TRBJ2-7	few	TGTGCCAGCAGCTTAGGGGGGGCGACGAATGAGCAGTACTTC	CASSLGGATNEQYF
TRBV6-6	NA	TRBJ1-1	many	TGTGCCAGCGTCCGGGGGGTAGATACTGAAGCTTTCTTT	CASVRGVDTEAFF
TRBV5-1	TRBD1	TRBJ1-4	NA	TGCGCCAGCAGCTTGGCCGGGACAGATAAGGATGTCGAAAAACTGTTTTTT	CASSLAGTDKDVEKLFF
TRBV20-1	NA	TRBJ2-7	NA	TGCAGTGCTGTGGCGGGCGGAACGCCCGAGCAGTACTTC	CSAVAGGTPEQYF
TRBV2	NA	TRBJ2-4	many	TGTGCCAGCACTAAACAGGGCTCGGACATTCAGTACTTC	CASTKQGSDIQYF